The rows below give T cell receptor beta chains drawn from one sample of a study of T cells of healthy individuals. MiXCR was run by TCRdb on the 5' RACE reads, yielding one entry per CDR3 protein. Altogether around 98,000 distinct CDR3 sequences are present, 15% to 20% being singletons, with the ten largest covering approximately 5.7%. The source is a human donor in good health. CDR3s leave out the opening cysteine and the closing phenylalanine or tryptophan.

>TRBV5-1
ASSWGLAGIYNEQF
>TRBV27
ASSTGGFGTEAF
>TRBV5-1
ASSLDGNYGYT
>TRBV4-3
ASSQDWAYGQY
>TRBV28
ASSLGGQGNVLT
>TRBV20-1
SAIRDLGIQY
>TRBV27
ASSPDRSGLEQY
>TRBV5-5
ASSLVATNQETQY
>TRBV6-6
ASSGTDTDTQY
>TRBV20-1
SAQGQGEYNEQF
>TRBV6-5
ASSYSGRQGWNTEAF
>TRBV7-9
ASSSERARGYEQF
>TRBV11-2
ASSIDRDTEAF
>TRBV3-1
ASSQELGGQVINTGELF
>TRBV9
ASSASSLQGGTGELF
>TRBV28
ASSLQFYEQY
>TRBV6-2/TRBV6-3
ASRIGGYNEQF
>TRBV5-5
ASSLRTGEQY
>TRBV6-2/TRBV6-3
ASSRRDPYYEQY
>TRBV7-3
ASSSRGGATTDTQY
>TRBV19
ASSSRVLTDTQY
>TRBV20-1
SASRGTGAYGYT
>TRBV5-6
ASSLAGGPEEQY
>TRBV25-1
ASSEDEDSPLH
>TRBV28
ASSFYYEQY
>TRBV6-2/TRBV6-3
ASRPGFRGRETQY
>TRBV27
ASSLGGGALGETQY